One and the same sample provided the 6 T cell receptor beta chains below, sequenced in a study of response to subunit inactivated influenza vaccine. TCRdb reprocessed the RT-PCR reads with MiXCR, giving one entry per CDR3 protein. Of hundreds of thousands of distinct CDR3 sequences in the sample, approximately 10% were seen once. This sample was shared with a second study, whose subject was T cells expressing NK-cell markers. According to that study: The authors made TCR beta cDNA libraries by 5'RACE template switching. This switching added a universal primer site and UMIs.

The sample consisted of PBMCs from blood, taken on the day of vaccination. The receptors were gathered from a man in his fifties or sixties who received an inactivated influenza vaccine.

The CDR3 loop reads CASSLIRDEKLFF. The CDR3, as DNA: TGTGCCAGCAGTTTAATCAGGGATGAAAAACTGTTTTTT. The chain carries TRBV27 and TRBJ1-4; D perhaps matches TRBD1 (5 bases). In germline, CDR1 is MNHEY, CDR2 SMNVEV (reference sequence). This CDR3 region has 13 residues. Trimming took off 2 bases at V and 6 bases at J, with 7 bases between the two ends.

In this sample, this clonotype turned up a few times. The chain couples TRBV27 to TRBJ2-3, with D perhaps being TRBD1 or TRBD2 (5 bases each). Germline CDR1 MNHEY, CDR2 SMNVEV (reference sequence). There are 15 residues in the CDR3. V was trimmed by 6 bases and J by 4 bases, leaving 17 bases between them. CDR3 sequence: CASRRLGPAADTQYF. For the CDR3, the DNA is TGTGCCAGCAGAAGACTGGGACCGGCAGCAGATACGCAGTATTTT.

The rearrangement joins TRBV29-1 to TRBJ2-6, with D uncertain. Per germline, CDR1 SQVTM and CDR2 ANQGSEA. CDR3 length: 13 amino acids. V lost 7 bases, J lost 0 bases, and 7 bases lay in between. DNA of the CDR3: TGCAGCGGTAGGGACTCTGGGGCCAACGTCCTGACTTTC. Its protein product is CSGRDSGANVLTF. The full variable domain, with the rest looked up from reference TRBV29-1 and TRBJ2-6, is SAVISQKPSRDICQRGTSLTIQCQVDSQVTMMFWYRQQPGQSLTLIATANQGSEATYESGFVIDKFPISRPNLTFSTLTVSNMSPEDSSIYLCSGRDSGANVLTFGAGSRLTVL.

The chain recombines TRBV6-1 with TRBJ1-4; D not resolved. Between the trimmed V and J ends, which lost 10 bases and 8 bases, there was a span of 11 bases. This CDR3 is 11 amino acids long. Germline V CDR1 and CDR2: MNHNS, SASEGT. CDR3 sequence: CATNWVEKLFF. The DNA for the CDR3 is TGTGCCACCAATTGGGTAGAAAAACTGTTTTTT.

The rearrangement joins TRBV21-1 to TRBJ1-1; TRBD1 reflects the table's D call only, with no check against the DNA. TRBV21-1 has pseudogene status. The CDR3 covers 17 residues. CDR3 sequence reads: CASSKACEQGGESEAFF. DNA for the CDR3: TGTGCCAGCAGCAAAGCATGCGAACAGGGGGGCGAGAGTGAAGCTTTCTTT.

The rearrangement links TRBV7-2 to TRBJ1-1, with D hard to call. V was clipped by 2 bases and J by 3 bases, with 13 bases between them. Germline V gene lookup returns CDR1 SGHTA and CDR2 FQGNSA. This CDR3 has 15 residues. CDR3 sequence (DNA): TGTGCCAGCAGCTTAACGCCGGCCAGCTACACTGAAGCTTTCTTT. Translating gives CASSLTPASYTEAFF.